This paragraph covers one TCR beta chain sequence. What it recognizes is unknown. These data originate in a study of T cell responses to AZD1222 COVID-19 vaccine. Overall study findings and caveats: Recipients of AZD1222 seropositive at baseline numbered only five or six. Repertoire sampling occurred only after the peak T cell response. In a largely white British group with more females than males, clonal diversity was possibly underestimated.

Pooling was applied to second doses at about 4 or about 12 weeks. Clones were sequenced by immunoSEQ multiplex PCR, and TCRdb holds only the in-frame ones, with some missing. This table holds roughly 140,000 clones, approximately 91% found once. This CDR3 spans 15 amino acids. Per germline, CDR1 MGHRA and CDR2 YSYEKL. V shed 0 bases and J shed 7 bases, with 15 bases lying between them. This specimen consisted of peripheral blood, obtained 28 days after the second AZD1222 dose. The chain employs TRBV4-1 and TRBJ1-1, with a possible D match to TRBD1 (5 bases). This TCR came from an adult who received the AZD1222 COVID-19 vaccine. The CDR3 nucleotides read TGCGCCAGCAGCCAAGATAATTCGGGACTTATTGAAGCTTTCTTT. Its translation: CASSQDNSGLIEAFF.